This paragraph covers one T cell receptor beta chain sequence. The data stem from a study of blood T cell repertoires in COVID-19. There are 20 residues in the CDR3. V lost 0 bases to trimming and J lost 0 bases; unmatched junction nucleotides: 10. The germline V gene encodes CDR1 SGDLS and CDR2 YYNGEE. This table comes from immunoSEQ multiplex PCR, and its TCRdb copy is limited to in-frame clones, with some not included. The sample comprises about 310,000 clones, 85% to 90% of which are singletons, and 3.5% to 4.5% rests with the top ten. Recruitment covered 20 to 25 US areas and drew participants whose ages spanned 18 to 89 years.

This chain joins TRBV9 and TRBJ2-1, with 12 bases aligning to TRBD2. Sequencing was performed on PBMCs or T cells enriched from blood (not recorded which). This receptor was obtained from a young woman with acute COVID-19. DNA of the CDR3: TGTGCCAGCAGCGTAGCGCGGACTAGCGGGACCGAGAGCTCCTACAATGAGCAGTTCTTC. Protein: CASSVARTSGTESSYNEQFF.